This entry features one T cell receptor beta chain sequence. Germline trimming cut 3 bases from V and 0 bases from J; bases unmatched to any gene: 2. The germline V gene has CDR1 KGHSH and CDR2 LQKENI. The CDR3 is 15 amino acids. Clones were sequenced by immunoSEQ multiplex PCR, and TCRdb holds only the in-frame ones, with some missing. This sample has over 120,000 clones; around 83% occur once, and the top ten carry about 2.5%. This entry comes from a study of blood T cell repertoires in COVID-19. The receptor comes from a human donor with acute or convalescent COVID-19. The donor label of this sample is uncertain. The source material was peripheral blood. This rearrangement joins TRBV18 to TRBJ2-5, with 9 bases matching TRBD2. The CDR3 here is CASSPPSGDQETQYF. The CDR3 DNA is TGTGCCAGCTCACCCCCTAGCGGGGACCAAGAGACCCAGTACTTC.